This record covers a single T cell receptor beta chain. This sample stems from a study of T cells after somatic rescue of genetic block. Clones were read by immunoSEQ multiplex PCR, and TCRdb kept only the in-frame ones, dropping some. The table lists some 90,000 clones, around 89% of them singletons. The trim removed 1 base at V and 9 bases at J, leaving 1 base unmatched. The germline V gene encodes CDR1 SEHNR and CDR2 FQNEAQ (reference sequence). The CDR3 runs 13 residues. Sequenced sample: peripheral blood mononuclear cells (PBMCs). The chain has TRBV7-9 and TRBJ2-1, with 9 bases aligning to TRBD1. The clonotype originates from a woman aged 18-30 years. CDR3 protein: CASSLGQGGEQFF. The DNA of the CDR3 is TGTGCCAGCAGCTTAGGACAGGGGGGTGAGCAGTTCTTC.